A single sample is the source of the 17 T cell receptor beta chains below, sequenced in a study of follicular helper T cells after annual influenza vaccination. Some clones are missing from TCRdb's copy, which holds only in-frame ones; the method was immunoSEQ multiplex PCR. The table has over 14,000 clones, around four fifths seen once. The time point was: 2014-2015 season, pre-vaccination. Sequenced here: CXCR5- memory CD4+ T cells sorted from blood, sampled on the day of influenza vaccination. Receptors were obtained from an adult who received the influenza vaccine.

V usage is TRBV6-5 and J usage is TRBJ2-5; D is uncertain. The CDR3 spans 14 residues. Trimming stripped 0 bases from V and 1 base from J, with 6 bases between. CDR1 and CDR2 from the germline V gene are MNHEY and SVGAGI. For the CDR3, the DNA is TGTGCCAGCAGTTACTCGACTCTCCAAGAGACCCAGTACTTC. Protein: CASSYSTLQETQYF.

V usage is TRBV7-2 and J usage is TRBJ2-7, with 8 nucleotides matching TRBD1. The CDR3 is 15 amino acids. Germline assignment: CDR1 SGHTA and CDR2 FQGNSA. Unmatched junction bases numbered 6, after V lost 2 bases and J lost 3 bases. CDR3 in DNA: TGTGCCAGCAGCTTATCCTCAGGGGGCAGCTACGAGCAGTACTTC. Its protein is CASSLSSGGSYEQYF.

This sequence joins TRBV28 and TRBJ2-2, with 8 positions matching TRBD2. Germline V CDR1 and CDR2: MDHEN, SYDVKM. V lost 5 bases to trimming and J lost 4 bases; unmatched junction nucleotides: 18. CDR3 length: 19 residues. This CDR3 reads CASSQYTYGGGWGTGELFF. In nucleotides, the CDR3 is TGTGCCAGCAGTCAATACACCTACGGGGGGGGCTGGGGCACCGGGGAGCTGTTTTTT.

The CDR3 here is CASSYSGGQGGYEQYF. CDR3 DNA: TGTGCCAGCAGTTACTCCGGAGGACAGGGGGGCTACGAGCAGTACTTC. The V gene is TRBV6-6, the J gene TRBJ2-7; 10 bases are a match to TRBD1. The CDR3 consists of 16 residues. The V and J ends lost 0 bases and 3 bases, in that order; junction bases with no gene match: 5. Germline assignment: CDR1 MNHNY and CDR2 SVGAGI (reference sequence).

The chain links TRBV11-3 to TRBJ2-1; 7 bases fit TRBD2. J gave up 12 bases and V 5 bases, and 10 bases lay outside the gene matches. Germline CDR1 is SGHNT and CDR2 is YENEEA. The CDR3 runs to 13 residues. DNA for the CDR3: TGTGCCAGCAGCAGCGGGGACCGCCAGGCGCAGTTCTTC. This gives the protein CASSSGDRQAQFF. Complete variable domain (other parts from reference TRBV11-3 and TRBJ2-1): EAGVVQSPRYKIIEKKQPVAFWCNPISGHNTLYWYLQNLGQGPELLIRYENEEAVDDSQLPKDRFSAERLKGVDSTLKIQPAELGDSAVYLCASSSGDRQAQFFGPGTRLTVL.

This clone came up once. The chain recombines TRBV18 with TRBJ1-2, with 8 bases fitting TRBD1. V lost 9 bases to trimming and J lost 4 bases; unmatched junction nucleotides: 7. CDR3 length: 13 residues. Germline V gene sequence: CDR1 KGHSH, CDR2 LQKENI. CDR3 DNA: TGTGCCAGTCTGGACAGGGAATCCTATGGCTACACCTTC. It encodes CASLDRESYGYTF.

In its sample, this clone was seen a few times. The rearrangement uses TRBV11-2 and TRBJ1-6; no reliable D call. V shed 1 base and J shed 2 bases, with 6 bases lying between them. Germline V lookup: CDR1 SGHAT, CDR2 FQNNGV. The CDR3 length is 15 residues. CDR3 amino acids: CASSLGLPYNSPLHF. CDR3 bases: TGTGCCAGCAGCTTAGGACTACCCTATAATTCACCCCTCCACTTT.

The chain has TRBV5-1 and TRBJ2-7, with a weak D call TRBD2 (6 bases). The CDR3 covers 13 residues. Looked up from germline, CDR1 is SGHRS and CDR2 is YFSETQ. Trimming pared 0 bases from V and 5 bases from J, leaving 9 bases between. The CDR3 loop reads CASSLEAGNEQYF. CDR3 DNA sequence: TGCGCCAGCAGCTTGGAAGCGGGCAACGAGCAGTACTTC. The full variable domain, rest sourced from reference TRBV5-1 and TRBJ2-7, is KAGVTQTPRYLIKTRGQQVTLSCSPISGHRSVSWYQQTPGQGLQFLFEYFSETQRNKGNFPGRFSGRQFSNSRSEMNVSTLELGDSALYLCASSLEAGNEQYFGPGTRLTVT.

This chain links TRBV5-1 with TRBJ1-2; the match to TRBD1 covers 7 bases. Per germline, CDR1 SGHRS and CDR2 YFSETQ. Trimming at V came to 4 bases and at J to 2 bases, leaving 8 bases not matched to a gene. CDR3 length equals 15 residues. The CDR3 spells CASSPGTAENYGYTF. In DNA form, the CDR3 reads TGCGCCAGCAGCCCTGGGACAGCCGAAAACTATGGCTACACCTTC.

This chain connects TRBV5-1 to TRBJ2-5; D gene ambiguous. The CDR3 loop spans 14 amino acids. Germline V gene data show CDR1 as SGHRS and CDR2 as YFSETQ. V lost 0 bases and J lost 3, with 9 bases in between. The CDR3 DNA sequence: TGCGCCAGCAGCTTGGTAGGCTGGAAAGAGACCCAGTACTTC. It is translated as CASSLVGWKETQYF.

This chain connects TRBV5-6 to TRBJ2-5, with D hard to call. CDR1 and CDR2 from the germline V gene are SGHDT and YYEEEE. The CDR3 runs to 14 residues. V lost 0 bases and J lost 2, with 8 bases in between. This CDR3 reads CASSLGKHQETQYF. The DNA for the CDR3 is TGTGCCAGCAGCTTGGGGAAACATCAAGAGACCCAGTACTTC.

J is TRBJ2-6 and V is TRBV9, with D unclear. CDR1 and CDR2 from the germline V gene are SGDLS and YYNGEE. The CDR3 covers 17 residues. V was shortened by 5 bases and J by 4 bases, with 19 bases between the two germline ends. The CDR3 is CASRYGPSQTGANVLTF. For the CDR3, the DNA is TGTGCCAGCAGGTACGGGCCCTCTCAGACCGGGGCCAACGTCCTGACTTTC.

The V call is TRBV2, the J call TRBJ1-1, with 11 positions matching TRBD1. Germline V lookup: CDR1 SNHLY, CDR2 FYNNEI. The V and J ends lost 9 bases and 5 bases, in that order; junction bases with no gene match: 5. CDR3 size: 13 residues. CDR3 nucleotides: TGTGCCAGGGCCGGGACAGGGGGAACTGAAGCTTTCTTT. Translating gives CARAGTGGTEAFF.

This rearrangement joins TRBV30 to TRBJ1-2, with D possibly TRBD1 on 5 matching bases. Trimming shortened V by 4 bases and J by 8 bases, and 26 bases separated the two germline ends. CDR1 and CDR2 from the germline V gene are GTSNPN and SVGIG (reference sequence). The CDR3 is made up of 16 amino acids. Here the CDR3 reads CAWTLRGLAGGNGYTF. Written as DNA, the CDR3 is TGTGCCTGGACCCTACGGGGATTAGCGGGGGGGAACGGCTACACCTTC. Full variable domain (outside the CDR3, taken from reference TRBV30 and TRBJ1-2): SQTIHQWPATLVQPVGSPLSLECTVEGTSNPNLYWYRQAAGRGLQLLFYSVGIGQISSEVPQNLSASRPQDRQFILSSKKLLLSDSGFYLCAWTLRGLAGGNGYTFGSGTRLTVV.

The chain links TRBV28 to TRBJ1-6, with 7 bases aligning to TRBD1. After removal of 7 bases from V and 5 bases from J, the junction contained 8 bases not matched to a gene. The CDR3 has 15 residues. Germline loops: CDR1 MDHEN, CDR2 SYDVKM. CDR3 DNA sequence: TGTGCCAGCACCCCCCGGGACAGAGATAATTCACCCCTCCACTTT. Its protein is CASTPRDRDNSPLHF.

The chain combines TRBV18 with TRBJ2-2; D remains unclear. CDR1 and CDR2 from the germline V gene are KGHSH and LQKENI. The length of the CDR3 is 15 residues. Trimming removed 5 bases from V and 4 bases from J, with 14 bases in between. CDR3 in DNA: TGTGCCAGCTCAGACCAGCTCTCGGGCACCGGGGAGCTGTTTTTT. This translates into CASSDQLSGTGELFF.

J is TRBJ1-2 and V is TRBV28; D is perhaps TRBD1 (6 bases). Deletions cut 5 bases from V and 8 bases from J, with 21 bases between. Germline V gene sequence: CDR1 MDHEN, CDR2 SYDVKM. The CDR3 contains 15 residues. CDR3 region: CASSPHRVVGGGYTF. The CDR3 nucleotides read TGTGCCAGCAGTCCCCACAGGGTAGTCGGAGGAGGCTACACCTTC.